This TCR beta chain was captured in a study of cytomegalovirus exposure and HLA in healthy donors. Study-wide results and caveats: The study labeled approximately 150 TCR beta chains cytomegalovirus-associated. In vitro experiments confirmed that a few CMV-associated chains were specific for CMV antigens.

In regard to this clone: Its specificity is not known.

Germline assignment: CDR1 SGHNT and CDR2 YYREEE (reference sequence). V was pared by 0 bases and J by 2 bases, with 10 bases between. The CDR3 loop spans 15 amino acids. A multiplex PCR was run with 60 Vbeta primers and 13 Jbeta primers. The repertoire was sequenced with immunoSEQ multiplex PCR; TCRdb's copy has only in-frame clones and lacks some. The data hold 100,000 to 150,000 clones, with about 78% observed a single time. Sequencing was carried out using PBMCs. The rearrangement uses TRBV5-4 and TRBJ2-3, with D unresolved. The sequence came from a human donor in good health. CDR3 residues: CASSLARVNTDTQYF. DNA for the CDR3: TGTGCCAGCAGCTTGGCTCGAGTGAACACAGATACGCAGTATTTT.